These 6 T cell receptor beta chains were all obtained from the same sample, sequenced in a study of CD8 T cells in Susac syndrome. RNA totalling roughly 0.45 to 1 ug underwent reverse transcription with random hexamers. TCRdb re-derived calls from the immunoSEQ multiplex PCR reads in MiXCR, one entry per CDR3 protein. The sample consists of 65,000 to 100,000 distinct CDR3 sequences, about 96% of them appearing once. Material for sequencing was CD8+ T cells from PBMCs. The receptors come from a human donor with Susac syndrome.

The chain carries TRBV15 and TRBJ2-7, with 9 bases lining up with TRBD1. Trimming at V came to 4 bases and at J to 1 base, leaving 8 bases not matched to a gene. The CDR3 has 16 amino acids. The germline V gene has CDR1 LNHNV and CDR2 YYDKDF (reference sequence). CDR3 protein: CATSNSRTGVSYEQYF. The CDR3 nucleotides read TGTGCCACCAGCAATTCAAGGACAGGGGTATCCTACGAGCAGTACTTC.

This chain connects TRBV5-1 to TRBJ2-6, with 8 bases identical to TRBD1. V shed 3 bases, J shed 4 bases, and the junction held 9 bases outside the gene matches. The germline gives CDR1 SGHRS, CDR2 YFSETQ. The CDR3 sequence is 17 residues long. The CDR3 is CASSWARDRNGANVLTF. The CDR3 DNA reads TGCGCCAGCAGCTGGGCCCGGGACAGGAACGGGGCCAACGTCCTGACTTTC.

CDR3 sequence (DNA): TGCAGCGTTGACGGGGGACCGTCGTCGGGTGGCAAAAACATTCAGTACTTC. It codes for CSVDGGPSSGGKNIQYF. J is TRBJ2-4 and V is TRBV29-1; D may be TRBD2 (6 bases). Germline V gene sequence: CDR1 SQVTM, CDR2 ANQGSEA. Trimming took 3 bases from V and 3 from J, leaving 21 bases between them. The CDR3 has 17 amino acids. Looking up the rest from reference TRBV29-1 and TRBJ2-4 gives the full variable domain: SAVISQKPSRDICQRGTSLTIQCQVDSQVTMMFWYRQQPGQSLTLIATANQGSEATYESGFVIDKFPISRPNLTFSTLTVSNMSPEDSSIYLCSVDGGPSSGGKNIQYFGAGTRLSVL.

This rearrangement joins TRBV12-3 or TRBV12-4 to TRBJ1-1; no clear D gene. V lost 6 bases and J 6 bases, leaving 11 bases between the germline ends. The CDR3 is 12 residues long. CDR3: CASSPAGPEAFF. The CDR3 nucleotides read TGTGCCAGCAGCCCAGCCGGCCCTGAAGCTTTCTTT.

This clonotype was seen a few times. V usage is TRBV18 and J usage is TRBJ2-2, with D unresolved. V dropped 3 bases and J dropped 5 bases, with 7 bases sitting between them. CDR1 KGHSH and CDR2 LQKENI come from the germline V gene. The length of the CDR3 is 13 residues. The DNA of the CDR3 is TGTGCCAGCTCACCGCAGGATACCGGGGAGCTGTTTTTT. This encodes CASSPQDTGELFF.

The rearrangement uses TRBV7-9 and TRBJ2-1, with D perhaps TRBD2 (6 bases). The CDR3 is 14 residues long. CDR1 is SEHNR, CDR2 FQNEAQ, per germline (reference sequence). V lost 0 bases, J lost 5 bases, and 8 bases lay in between. In DNA, the CDR3 is TGTGCCAGCAGCTTAGCGGGAGGTGACAATGAGCAGTTCTTC. Its translation is CASSLAGGDNEQFF.